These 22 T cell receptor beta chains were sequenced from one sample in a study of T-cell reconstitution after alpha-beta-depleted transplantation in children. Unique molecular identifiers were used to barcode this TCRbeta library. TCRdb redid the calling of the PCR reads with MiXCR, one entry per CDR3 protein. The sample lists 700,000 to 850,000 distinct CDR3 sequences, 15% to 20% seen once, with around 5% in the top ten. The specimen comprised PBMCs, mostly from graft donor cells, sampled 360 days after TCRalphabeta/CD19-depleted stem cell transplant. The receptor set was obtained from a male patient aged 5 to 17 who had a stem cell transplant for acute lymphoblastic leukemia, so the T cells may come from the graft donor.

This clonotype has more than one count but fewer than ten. The CDR3 spells CASSAQGLAGYEQYF. The CDR3 DNA reads TGTGCCAGCAGCGCTCAGGGACTAGCGGGCTACGAGCAGTACTTC. The V call is TRBV9, the J call TRBJ2-7, with TRBD2 identical over 12 bases. V shed 3 bases and J 3 bases; nucleotides not matched to a gene: 4. Germline assignment: CDR1 SGDLS and CDR2 YYNGEE. This CDR3 has 15 amino acids.

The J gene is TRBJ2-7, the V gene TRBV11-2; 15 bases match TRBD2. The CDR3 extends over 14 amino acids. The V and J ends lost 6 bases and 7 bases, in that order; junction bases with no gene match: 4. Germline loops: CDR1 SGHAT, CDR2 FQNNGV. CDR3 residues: CASSWGLAGGEQYF. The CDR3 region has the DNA TGTGCCAGCAGTTGGGGACTAGCGGGAGGTGAGCAGTACTTC.

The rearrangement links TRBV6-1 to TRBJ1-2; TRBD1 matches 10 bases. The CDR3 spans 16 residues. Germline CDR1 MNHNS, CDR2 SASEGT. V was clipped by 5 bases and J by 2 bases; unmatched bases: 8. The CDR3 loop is CASSLRQGARNYGYTF. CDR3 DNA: TGTGCCAGCAGTCTAAGACAGGGGGCGAGAAACTATGGCTACACCTTC.

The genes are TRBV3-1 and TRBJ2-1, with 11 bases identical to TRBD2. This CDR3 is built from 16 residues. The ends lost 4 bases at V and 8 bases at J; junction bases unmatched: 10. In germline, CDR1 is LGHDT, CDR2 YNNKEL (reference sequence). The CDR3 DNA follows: TGTGCCAGCAGCCGTGCCCTTAGCGGGAGGGCCGATGAGCAGTTCTTC. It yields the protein CASSRALSGRADEQFF.

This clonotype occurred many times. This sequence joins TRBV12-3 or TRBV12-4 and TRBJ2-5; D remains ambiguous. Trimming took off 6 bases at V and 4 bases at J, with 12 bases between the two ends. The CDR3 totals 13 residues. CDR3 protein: CASSPLFRETQYF. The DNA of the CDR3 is TGTGCCAGCAGCCCTCTGTTTAGAGAGACCCAGTACTTC.

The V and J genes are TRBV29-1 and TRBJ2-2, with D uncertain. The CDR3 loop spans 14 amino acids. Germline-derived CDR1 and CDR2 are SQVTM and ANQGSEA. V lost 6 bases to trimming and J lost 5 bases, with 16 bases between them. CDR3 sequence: CSVMPKVRTGELFF. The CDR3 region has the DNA TGCAGCGTCATGCCCAAGGTCCGTACCGGGGAGCTGTTTTTT.

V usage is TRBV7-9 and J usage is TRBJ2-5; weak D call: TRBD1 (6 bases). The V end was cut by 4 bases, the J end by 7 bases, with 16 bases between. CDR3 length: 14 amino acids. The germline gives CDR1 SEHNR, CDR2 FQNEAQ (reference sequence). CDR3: CASSSETGFGTQYF. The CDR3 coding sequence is TGTGCCAGCAGCTCAGAGACAGGTTTCGGGACCCAGTACTTC.

As DNA, the CDR3 is TGTGCCAGCAGTCCAAACAGGGTACAAGAGACCCAGTACTTC. This sequence encodes CASSPNRVQETQYF. J is TRBJ2-5 and V is TRBV12-3 or TRBV12-4; perhaps TRBD1 as D (6 bases). V gave up 5 bases and J gave up 2 bases, with 12 bases separating them. This CDR3 has 14 amino acids.

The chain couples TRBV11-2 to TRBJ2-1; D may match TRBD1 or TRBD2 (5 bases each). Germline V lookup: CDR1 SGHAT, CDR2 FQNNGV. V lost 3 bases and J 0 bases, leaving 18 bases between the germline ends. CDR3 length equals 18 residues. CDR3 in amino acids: CASSFGRTGTSSYNEQFF. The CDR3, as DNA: TGTGCCAGCAGCTTCGGCCGAACGGGGACCAGCTCCTACAATGAGCAGTTCTTC.

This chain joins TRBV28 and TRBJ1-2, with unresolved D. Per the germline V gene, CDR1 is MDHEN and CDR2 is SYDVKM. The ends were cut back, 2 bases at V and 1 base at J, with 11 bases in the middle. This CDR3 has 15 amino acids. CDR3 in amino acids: CASSLGPGINYGYTF. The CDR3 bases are TGTGCCAGCAGTTTAGGTCCAGGTATTAACTATGGCTACACCTTC.

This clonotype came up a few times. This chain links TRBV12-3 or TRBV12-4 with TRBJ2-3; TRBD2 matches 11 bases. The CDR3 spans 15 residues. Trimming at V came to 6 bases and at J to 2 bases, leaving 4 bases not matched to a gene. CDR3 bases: TGTGCCAGCAGAGAACTAGCGGGAGACACAGATACGCAGTATTTT. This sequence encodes CASRELAGDTDTQYF.

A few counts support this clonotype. The CDR3 region has the DNA TGTGCCAGCAGCACGGATCTAGCGGGAGGGCCAGTGGATGCCAAAAACATTCAGTACTTC. Its translation: CASSTDLAGGPVDAKNIQYF. V and J are TRBV11-1 and TRBJ2-4; 12 nucleotides agree with TRBD2. There are 20 residues in the CDR3. J gave up 1 base and V 5 bases, and 15 bases lay outside the gene matches. Germline CDR1 SGHAT, CDR2 FQDESV (reference sequence).

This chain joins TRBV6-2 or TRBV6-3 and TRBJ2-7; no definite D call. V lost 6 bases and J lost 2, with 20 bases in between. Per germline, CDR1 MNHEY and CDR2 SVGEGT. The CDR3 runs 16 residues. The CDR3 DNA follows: TGTGCCAGCAGCCCCCGAGGACGCGGCACCACCTACGAGCAGTACTTC. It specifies CASSPRGRGTTYEQYF.

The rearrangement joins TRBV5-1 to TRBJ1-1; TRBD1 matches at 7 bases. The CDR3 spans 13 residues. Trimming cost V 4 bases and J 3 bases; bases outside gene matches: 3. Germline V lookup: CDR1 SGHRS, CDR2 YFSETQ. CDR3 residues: CASSPDRDTEAFF. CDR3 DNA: TGCGCCAGCAGCCCAGACAGGGACACTGAAGCTTTCTTT.

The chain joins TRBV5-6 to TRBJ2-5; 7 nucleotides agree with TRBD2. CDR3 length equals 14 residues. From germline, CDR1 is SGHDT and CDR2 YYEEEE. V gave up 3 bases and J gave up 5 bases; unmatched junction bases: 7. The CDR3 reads CASSSRDGRETQYF. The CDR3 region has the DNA TGTGCCAGCAGCTCCCGGGACGGGAGGGAGACCCAGTACTTC.

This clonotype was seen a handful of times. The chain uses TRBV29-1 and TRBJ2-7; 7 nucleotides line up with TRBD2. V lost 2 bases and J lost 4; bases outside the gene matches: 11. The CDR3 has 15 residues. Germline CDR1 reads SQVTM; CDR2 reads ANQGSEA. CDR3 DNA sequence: TGCAGCGTTGAAAAGGTGGGGGTGCGGGAGTACGAGCAGTACTTC. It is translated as CSVEKVGVREYEQYF.

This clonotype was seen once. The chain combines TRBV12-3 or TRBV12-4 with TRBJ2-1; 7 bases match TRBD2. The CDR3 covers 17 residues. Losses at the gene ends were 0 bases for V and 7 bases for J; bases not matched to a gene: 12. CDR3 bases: TGTGCCAGCAGTTTAGCGTTGTGGGGGGGGAATTATAATGAGCAGTTCTTC. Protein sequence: CASSLALWGGNYNEQFF.

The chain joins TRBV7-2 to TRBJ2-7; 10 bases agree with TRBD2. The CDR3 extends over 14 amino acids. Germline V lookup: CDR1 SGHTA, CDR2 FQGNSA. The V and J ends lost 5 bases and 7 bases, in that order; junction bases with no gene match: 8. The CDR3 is CASSLLAGLVEQYF. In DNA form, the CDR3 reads TGTGCCAGCAGCCTACTAGCGGGATTGGTGGAGCAGTACTTC.

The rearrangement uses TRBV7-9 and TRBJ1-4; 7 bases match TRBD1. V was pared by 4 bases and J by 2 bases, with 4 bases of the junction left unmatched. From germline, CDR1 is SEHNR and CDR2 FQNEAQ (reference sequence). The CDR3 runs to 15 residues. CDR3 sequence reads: CASSSYRGTNEKLFF. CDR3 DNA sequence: TGTGCCAGCAGCTCCTACAGGGGCACTAATGAAAAACTGTTTTTT.

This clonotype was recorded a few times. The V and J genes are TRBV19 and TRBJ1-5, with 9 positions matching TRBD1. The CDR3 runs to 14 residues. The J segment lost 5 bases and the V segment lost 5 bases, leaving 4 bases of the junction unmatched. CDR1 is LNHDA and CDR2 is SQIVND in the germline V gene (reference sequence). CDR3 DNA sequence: TGTGCCAGTAGTGTTCGACAGGGGGATCAGCCCCAGCATTTT. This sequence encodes CASSVRQGDQPQHF.

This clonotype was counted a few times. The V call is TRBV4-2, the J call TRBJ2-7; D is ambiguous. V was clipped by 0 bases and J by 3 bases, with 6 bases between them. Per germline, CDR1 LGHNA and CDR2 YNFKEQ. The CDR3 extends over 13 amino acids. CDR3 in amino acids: CASSQDLSYEQYF. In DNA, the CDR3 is TGTGCCAGCAGCCAAGATCTAAGCTACGAGCAGTACTTC.

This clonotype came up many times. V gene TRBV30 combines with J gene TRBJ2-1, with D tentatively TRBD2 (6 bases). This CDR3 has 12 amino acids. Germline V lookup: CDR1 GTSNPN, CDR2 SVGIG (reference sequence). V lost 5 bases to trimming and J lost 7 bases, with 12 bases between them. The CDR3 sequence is CAWGRDENEQFF. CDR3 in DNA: TGTGCCTGGGGGCGGGATGAAAATGAGCAGTTCTTC.